Below are 30 T cell receptor beta chains sequenced from a single sample in a study of cytomegalovirus exposure and HLA in healthy donors. The primer mix had 60 Vbeta and 13 Jbeta primers. Repertoires were generated with immunoSEQ multiplex PCR, while TCRdb's copy carries only in-frame clones and drops some. The sample contains 60,000 to 70,000 clones, roughly 80% of which appear only once. The sample taken for sequencing was PBMCs. These receptors were collected from a male donor in good health and CMV-seropositive.

The genes are TRBV2 and TRBJ2-1, with 7 positions matching TRBD2. Germline V gene lookup returns CDR1 SNHLY and CDR2 FYNNEI. The V segment lost 6 bases and the J segment 3 bases; nucleotides outside the gene matches: 8. This CDR3 is built from 15 residues. The CDR3 reads CASSPISGDYNEQFF. Here the CDR3 DNA reads TGTGCCAGCAGCCCGATCAGCGGGGACTACAATGAGCAGTTCTTC.

This sequence joins TRBV19 and TRBJ2-3; 8 bases agree with TRBD2. From germline, CDR1 is LNHDA and CDR2 SQIVND (reference sequence). The ends lost 5 bases at V and 0 bases at J; junction bases unmatched: 7. The CDR3 has 16 residues. CDR3 in amino acids: CASSSRLAFSTDTQYF. The CDR3 region has the DNA TGTGCCAGTAGTTCTCGACTAGCGTTCAGCACAGATACGCAGTATTTT.

The CDR3 region is CASSTGTSGTAYNEQFF. CDR3 in DNA: TGTGCCAGCAGCACAGGGACTAGCGGAACCGCCTACAATGAGCAGTTCTTC. The chain links TRBV7-8 to TRBJ2-1; 11 nucleotides align to TRBD2. The CDR3 consists of 17 residues. The germline V gene encodes CDR1 SGHVS and CDR2 FQNEAQ. V shed 5 bases, J shed 2 bases, and the junction held 8 bases outside the gene matches.

The chain is built from TRBV9 and TRBJ2-5; the match to TRBD1 covers 10 bases. There are 15 residues in the CDR3. CDR1 and CDR2 from the germline V gene are SGDLS and YYNGEE. The ends lost 3 bases at V and 5 bases at J; junction bases unmatched: 7. As DNA, the CDR3 is TGTGCCAGCAGCGCCTGGGACAGGGGATGGGAGACCCAGTACTTC. Amino acid sequence: CASSAWDRGWETQYF.

This sequence joins TRBV30 and TRBJ2-3, with a weak D call TRBD1 (5 bases). The V end was cut by 4 bases, the J end by 1 base, with 6 bases between. Germline assignment: CDR1 GTSNPN and CDR2 SVGIG (reference sequence). The CDR3 contains 12 residues. DNA for the CDR3: TGTGCCTGGACCAGGGGCACAGATACGCAGTATTTT. It yields the protein CAWTRGTDTQYF.

The genes are TRBV7-9 and TRBJ1-2; D remains unclear. Between the trimmed V and J ends, which lost 8 bases and 8 bases, there was a span of 18 bases. The CDR3 loop spans 13 amino acids. The germline V gene has CDR1 SEHNR and CDR2 FQNEAQ (reference sequence). This chain's CDR3 is CASCRSSLEGYTF. CDR3 in DNA: TGTGCCAGCTGCCGTAGCAGCCTTGAGGGCTACACCTTC.

The J gene is TRBJ1-2, the V gene TRBV6-1; 7 bases are a match to TRBD1. V was pared by 7 bases and J by 2 bases, with 7 bases of the junction left unmatched. The CDR3 sequence is 14 residues long. Germline V lookup: CDR1 MNHNS, CDR2 SASEGT. The CDR3 reads CASTLGQSNYGYTF. In nucleotides, the CDR3 is TGTGCCAGCACCCTGGGACAGAGCAACTATGGCTACACCTTC.

V and J are TRBV7-6 and TRBJ2-3; 9 bases fit TRBD2. V was pared by 0 bases and J by 4 bases, with 8 bases of the junction left unmatched. Germline CDR1 and CDR2: SGHVS and FNYEAQ. The CDR3 spans 17 residues. In DNA, the CDR3 is TGTGCCAGCAGCTTAGCGCCCCTAGCGGGGAAGCCAGATACGCAGTATTTT. This codes for CASSLAPLAGKPDTQYF.

This clone has just a few counts. This chain connects TRBV6-1 to TRBJ2-3; D may be TRBD2 (6 bases). V gave up 3 bases and J gave up 2 bases, with 9 bases separating them. This CDR3 has 14 amino acids. CDR1 is MNHNS, CDR2 SASEGT, per germline. CDR3: CASSEGGATDTQYF. DNA for the CDR3: TGTGCCAGCAGTGAGGGGGGAGCCACAGATACGCAGTATTTT.

The genes are TRBV27 and TRBJ2-1; a possible D gene is TRBD1 (6 bases). The CDR3 spans 16 residues. V was trimmed by 7 bases and J by 6 bases, leaving 22 bases between them. CDR1 MNHEY and CDR2 SMNVEV come from the germline V gene (reference sequence). In nucleotides, the CDR3 is TGTGCCAGCACCACAAAAGTGCAGGGGTTTTTCAATGAGCAGTTCTTC. Its translation: CASTTKVQGFFNEQFF.

The J gene is TRBJ1-2, the V gene TRBV15, with a tentative D call TRBD1 (5 bases). CDR3 length equals 15 residues. Trimming removed 0 bases at V and 3 bases at J, with 11 bases between. Looked up from germline, CDR1 is LNHNV and CDR2 is YYDKDF (reference sequence). CDR3 bases: TGTGCCACCAGCAGAGAGGGCCAGGGCTACTATGGCTACACCTTC. Its protein product is CATSREGQGYYGYTF. The variable domain in full, completed from reference TRBV15 and TRBJ1-2, reads DAMVIQNPRYQVTQFGKPVTLSCSQTLNHNVMYWYQQKSSQAPKLLFHYYDKDFNNEADTPDNFQSRRPNTSFCFLDIRSPGLGDTAMYLCATSREGQGYYGYTFGSGTRLTVV.

V and J are TRBV25-1 and TRBJ1-1; maybe TRBD1 (6 bases). There are 14 residues in the CDR3. V lost 8 bases and J 4 bases, leaving 17 bases between the germline ends. Germline lookup yields CDR1 MGHDK and CDR2 SYGVNS. Here the CDR3 reads CASWGGGGSTEAFF. CDR3 nucleotides: TGTGCCAGCTGGGGGGGCGGGGGGAGCACTGAAGCTTTCTTT.

This chain uses TRBV6-5 with TRBJ1-1; D is undetermined. The V end was cut by 9 bases, the J end by 7 bases, with 21 bases between. The CDR3 contains 14 residues. Germline CDR1 MNHEY, CDR2 SVGAGI. DNA of the CDR3: TGTGCCAGTTCTAGCCCCCCTGCTTTTAATGAAGCTTTCTTT. It codes for CASSSPPAFNEAFF.

The chain is built from TRBV4-3 and TRBJ2-3; TRBD2 agrees at 12 bases. CDR3 length: 15 amino acids. Unmatched junction bases numbered 1, after V lost 2 bases and J lost 4 bases. Per the germline V gene, CDR1 is LGHNA and CDR2 is YSLEER. In DNA form, the CDR3 reads TGCGCCAGCAGCCAATCTAGCGGGGGGGCAGATACGCAGTATTTT. Its translation is CASSQSSGGADTQYF.

The chain recombines TRBV19 with TRBJ1-2; tentatively, D is TRBD1 (6 bases). This CDR3 region has 15 residues. Trimming removed 1 base from V and 8 bases from J, with 17 bases in between. Germline V gene sequence: CDR1 LNHDA, CDR2 SQIVND (reference sequence). The CDR3 reads CASSIVAGAPLGYTF. Written as DNA, the CDR3 is TGTGCCAGTAGTATAGTTGCGGGGGCGCCTCTCGGCTACACCTTC.

This clone has just one count. V usage is TRBV19 and J usage is TRBJ2-3, with TRBD1 matching 8 bases. After removal of 1 base from V and 0 bases from J, the junction contained 9 bases not matched to a gene. The germline V gene has CDR1 LNHDA and CDR2 SQIVND (reference sequence). There are 18 residues in the CDR3. The CDR3 here is CASSIAQWTGLSTDTQYF. The CDR3 DNA sequence: TGTGCCAGTAGTATAGCCCAATGGACAGGGCTTAGCACAGATACGCAGTATTTT.

This clone was seen more than once but under ten times. The chain carries TRBV5-6 and TRBJ1-1; D uncertain. CDR3 size: 14 residues. Germline-derived CDR1 and CDR2 are SGHDT and YYEEEE. V lost 4 bases and J lost 5, with 15 bases in between. CDR3 nucleotides: TGTGCCAGCAGCCTTCTTCGGCGGGAGACTGAAGCTTTCTTT. Encoded protein: CASSLLRRETEAFF.

The J gene is TRBJ1-1, the V gene TRBV4-3; a weak D match, TRBD1 (5 bases). Trimming stripped 1 base from V and 6 bases from J, with 9 bases between. This CDR3 contains 13 residues. The germline V gene has CDR1 LGHNA and CDR2 YSLEER. Here the CDR3 DNA reads TGCGCCAGCAGCCAAGCTCCGGGGGCTGAAGCTTTCTTT. Its protein product is CASSQAPGAEAFF.

In its sample, this clone was seen once. This rearrangement joins TRBV6-7 to TRBJ1-2; 8 bases map to TRBD1. TRBV6-7 is an open reading frame, and its role is uncertain. This CDR3 is 15 amino acids long. Trimming cost V 4 bases and J 7 bases; bases outside gene matches: 11. CDR3 in amino acids: CASSSPKQGGGGYTF. Here the CDR3 DNA reads TGTGCCAGCAGTTCCCCCAAACAGGGGGGCGGTGGCTACACCTTC.

This clone was seen more than once but under ten times. This chain joins TRBV5-5 and TRBJ2-7, with D uncertain. Trimming took off 4 bases at V and 3 bases at J, with 11 bases between the two ends. Looked up from germline, CDR1 is SGHKS and CDR2 is YYEKEE (reference sequence). The CDR3 loop spans 13 amino acids. Here the CDR3 reads CASSLGWLYEQYF. The CDR3 nucleotides are TGTGCCAGCAGCCTGGGGTGGCTCTACGAGCAGTACTTC.

For the CDR3, the DNA is TGTGCCAGTTCGCGGGTCGGACAGAGGTATGGCTACACCTTC. Protein product: CASSRVGQRYGYTF. The chain combines TRBV6-1 with TRBJ1-2; TRBD1 is a possible D gene (6 bases). Deletions cut 9 bases from V and 5 bases from J, with 19 bases between. CDR3 length equals 14 residues. Germline V CDR1 and CDR2: MNHNS, SASEGT.

The V gene is TRBV27, the J gene TRBJ2-1; 8 bases agree with TRBD2. Looked up from germline, CDR1 is MNHEY and CDR2 is SMNVEV (reference sequence). CDR3 length: 14 amino acids. With 9 bases clipped from V and 0 bases from J, the junction kept 4 bases outside the gene matches. CDR3 coding DNA: TGTGCCAGTAGCGGGGCCCTCTCCTACAATGAGCAGTTCTTC. The encoded protein is CASSGALSYNEQFF.

The chain links TRBV5-4 to TRBJ2-5; 14 bases are shared with TRBD2. The junction had 4 bases not matched to a gene; V was cut back by 2 bases and J by 4 bases. This CDR3 comprises 16 residues. Germline V lookup: CDR1 SGHNT, CDR2 YYREEE (reference sequence). The CDR3 nucleotides are TGTGCCAGCAGCTTTAGAGGACTAGCGGGGGGAGAGACCCAGTACTTC. This gives the protein CASSFRGLAGGETQYF.

This sequence joins TRBV7-2 and TRBJ1-1, with D maybe TRBD1 (6 bases). The CDR3 runs to 13 residues. From germline, CDR1 is SGHTA and CDR2 FQGNSA. V shed 2 bases and J shed 8 bases, with 12 bases lying between them. The CDR3 reads CASSLNSGTEAFF. The CDR3 DNA reads as TGTGCCAGCAGCTTAAATTCCGGGACAGAAGCTTTCTTT.

The chain joins TRBV11-2 to TRBJ2-7, with a weak D call TRBD2 (6 bases). This CDR3 has 15 residues. Trimming pared 3 bases from V and 7 bases from J, leaving 19 bases between. The V gene's germline CDR1 is SGHAT and CDR2 FQNNGV. The CDR3 region has the DNA TGTGCCAGCAGCTTTCTTCTCTTCGGGGCGGGAGAGCAGTACTTC. Translated: CASSFLLFGAGEQYF. Variable domain in full (rest from reference TRBV11-2 and TRBJ2-7): EAGVAQSPRYKIIEKRQSVAFWCNPISGHATLYWYQQILGQGPKLLIQFQNNGVVDDSQLPKDRFSAERLKGVDSTLKIQPAKLEDSAVYLCASSFLLFGAGEQYFGPGTRLTVT.

The chain recombines TRBV15 with TRBJ1-4; D ambiguous. Trimming pared 4 bases from V and 1 base from J, leaving 10 bases between. Germline V gene sequence: CDR1 LNHNV, CDR2 YYDKDF (reference sequence). CDR3 size: 15 residues. The CDR3 loop reads CATSTLGVTNEKLFF. The CDR3 region has the DNA TGTGCCACCAGCACATTAGGAGTAACTAATGAAAAACTGTTTTTT.

The rearrangement uses TRBV14 and TRBJ1-2; tentative D call: TRBD1 (5 bases). Germline CDR1 reads SGHDN; CDR2 reads FVKESK. V lost 4 bases and J lost 4, with 10 bases in between. This CDR3 contains 13 residues. The CDR3 reads CASSPQDRYGYTF. CDR3 in DNA: TGTGCCAGCAGCCCACAGGACCGCTATGGCTACACCTTC.

The chain is built from TRBV7-9 and TRBJ1-1; no reliable D call. This CDR3 is built from 11 residues. The V and J ends lost 3 bases and 6 bases respectively, with 5 bases between them. Germline V gene sequence: CDR1 SEHNR, CDR2 FQNEAQ (reference sequence). For the CDR3, the DNA is TGTGCCAGCAGCTTTCAGGCTGAAGCTTTCTTT. This codes for CASSFQAEAFF.

The rearrangement links TRBV11-2 to TRBJ1-1; D is ambiguous. The CDR3 covers 15 residues. Germline values: CDR1 SGHAT, CDR2 FQNNGV. V gave up 1 base and J gave up 9 bases, with 18 bases separating them. CDR3: CASSLGSGLAGKAFF. CDR3 DNA sequence: TGTGCCAGCAGCTTAGGCTCGGGTTTAGCGGGAAAAGCTTTCTTT.

In its sample, this clone was seen a few times. This sequence joins TRBV6-5 and TRBJ1-3; TRBD1 might be the D (6 bases). CDR1 is MNHEY, CDR2 SVGAGI, per germline. The ends were cut back, 7 bases at V and 3 bases at J, with 13 bases in the middle. CDR3 size: 14 residues. CDR3 in DNA: TGTGCCAGCAAGAGGGGGAGAGGTGGAAACACCATATATTTT. This codes for CASKRGRGGNTIYF.